This T cell receptor (beta chain) was sequenced in a study of CD8+ T cells in alopecia areata. Stated treatment: oral pan-JAK inhibitor, 5-10 mg twice daily. The CDR3 runs 15 residues. Germline CDR1 reads SQVTM; CDR2 reads ANQGSEA. Deletions cut 4 bases from V and 4 bases from J, with 18 bases between. It was cDNA, reverse transcribed from extracted RNA, that served as the sequencing template. Repertoires were generated with immunoSEQ multiplex PCR, while TCRdb's copy carries only in-frame clones and drops some. The sample contains 140,000 to 150,000 clones, 45% to 65% of which appear only once. This clone was detected only once.

J is TRBJ2-3 and V is TRBV29-1, with D possibly being TRBD1 (6 bases). This receptor was identified in a human donor with alopecia areata. Sequencing was performed on CD8+ T cells sorted from blood, taken at week 4, from a patient treated with tofacitinib. In DNA form, the CDR3 reads TGCAGCGTTGGAGGGGGTCCCCGACGGGCAGATACGCAGTATTTT. Protein product: CSVGGGPRRADTQYF.